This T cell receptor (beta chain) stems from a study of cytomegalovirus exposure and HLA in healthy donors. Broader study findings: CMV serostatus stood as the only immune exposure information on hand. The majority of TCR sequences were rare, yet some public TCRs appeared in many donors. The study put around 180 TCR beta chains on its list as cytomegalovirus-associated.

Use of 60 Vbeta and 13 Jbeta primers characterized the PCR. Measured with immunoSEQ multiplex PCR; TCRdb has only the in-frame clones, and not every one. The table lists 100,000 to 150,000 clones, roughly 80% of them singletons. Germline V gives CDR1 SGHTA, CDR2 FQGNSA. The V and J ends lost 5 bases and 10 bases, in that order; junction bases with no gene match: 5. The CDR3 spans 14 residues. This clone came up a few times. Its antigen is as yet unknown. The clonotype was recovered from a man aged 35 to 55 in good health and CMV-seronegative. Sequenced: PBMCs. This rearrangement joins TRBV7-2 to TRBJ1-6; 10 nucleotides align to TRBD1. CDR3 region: CASSKRTGGSPLHF. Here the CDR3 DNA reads TGTGCCAGCAGCAAACGGACAGGGGGATCACCCCTCCACTTT.